The 6 T cell receptor beta chains presented below share a single source sample, sequenced in a study of T cell clonality in common variable immunodeficiency. Assay used: immunoSEQ multiplex PCR; TCRdb lists only in-frame clones, some missing. Altogether approximately 51,000 clones were found in the sample, and no singletons occur. Sequencing was done on a sample of peripheral blood mononuclear cells. All receptors come from a person aged 18 to 70 in good health.

There are many counts of this clone. The sequence runs out 3 residues before the end of the CDR3; the remainder is reconstructed from the germline J gene. J is TRBJ2-2 and V is TRBV7-6; TRBD2 matches 12 bases. Per germline, CDR1 SGHVS and CDR2 FNYEAQ. With 5 bases clipped from V and 1 base from J, the junction kept 5 bases outside the gene matches. This CDR3 is 17 amino acids long. The sequenced CDR3 bases are TGTGCCAGCAGCCCCCTAGCGGGGGGGTGGAACACCGGGGAG. Residues: CASSPLAGGWNTGE. The entire CDR3 sequence reads CASSPLAGGWNTGELFF.

Ten or more counts support this clone. The read stops 3 residues short of the end of the CDR3; the missing end is completed from the germline J gene. This sequence joins TRBV6-4 and TRBJ1-2, with a tentative D call TRBD1 (5 bases). The germline V gene encodes CDR1 MRHNA and CDR2 SNTAGT. The CDR3 is made up of 13 amino acids. The chain's CDR3 is CASSDGGVEGYTF. The DNA read from the CDR3 is TGTGCCAGCAGTGACGGGGGGGTGGAGGGC.

This clone occurred many times. From the germline J gene comes the end of the CDR3, since the read stops 3 residues before it. The chain joins TRBV6-2 or TRBV6-3 to TRBJ2-7; D may be TRBD1 (6 bases). V dropped 9 bases and J dropped 2 bases, with 11 bases sitting between them. CDR3 size: 12 residues. From germline, CDR1 is MNHEY and CDR2 SVGEGT. The CDR3 bases that were read are TGTGCCAGTTCCAGGGGTCCCTACGAG. Translating it yields CASSRGPYE. The CDR3, in full, reads CASSRGPYEQYF.

The table lists this clone with many counts. The CDR3 end falls 3 residues outside the read, so it is completed with the germline J gene. This chain uses TRBV7-9 with TRBJ2-2; the D gene is possibly TRBD1 (6 bases). Trimming cost V 0 bases and J 5 bases, with 10 bases left between them. CDR3 length equals 15 residues. The V gene's germline CDR1 is SEHNR and CDR2 FQNEAQ (reference sequence). CDR3 bases read: TGTGCCAGCAGCTTAGCCAGGGGATGGACCGGGGAG. It is translated as CASSLARGWTGE. The CDR3, in full, reads CASSLARGWTGELFF.

The sample holds many counts of this clone. The CDR3 extends 3 residues past the end of the read, so its final part is completed from the germline J gene. This CDR3 is also generated by other DNA sequences in the sample. The chain employs TRBV30 and TRBJ2-1, with 14 bases aligning to TRBD2. The CDR3 is made up of 20 amino acids. V shed 4 bases, J shed 8 bases, and the junction held 22 bases outside the gene matches. Germline V CDR1 and CDR2: GTSNPN, SVGIG (reference sequence). The covered CDR3 bases are TGTGCCTGGATCCCCCATTCCGGGACTAGCGGGGGCCCCGACTCCTATGAG. Encoded protein: CAWIPHSGTSGGPDSYE. The full CDR3 is CAWIPHSGTSGGPDSYEQFF.

This clone was seen many times. Read coverage stops 3 residues before the CDR3 terminus; the germline J gene supplies the remainder. The chain combines TRBV30 with TRBJ1-1; 8 bases fit TRBD1. This CDR3 is built from 13 residues. CDR1 and CDR2 from the germline V gene are GTSNPN and SVGIG (reference sequence). This CDR3 reads CAWPGTGGVGAFF. The part of the CDR3 DNA that was read is TGTGCCTGGCCAGGGACAGGAGGGGTCGGA. Complete variable domain (other parts from reference TRBV30 and TRBJ1-1): SQTIHQWPATLVQPVGSPLSLECTVEGTSNPNLYWYRQAAGRGLQLLFYSVGIGQISSEVPQNLSASRPQDRQFILSSKKLLLSDSGFYLCAWPGTGGVGAFFGQGTRLTVV.